The 31 T cell receptor beta chains listed next were all sequenced from one sample in a study of regulatory T cells in long-lasting Graves disease. Researchers made TCR beta libraries by using iRepertoire HTBI primers and running Arm-PCR on CDR3 regions. One entry per CDR3 protein results from TCRdb running MiXCR on the multiplex PCR reads. The repertoire has 350,000 to 450,000 distinct CDR3 sequences, 12% of them found once; the top ten carry 15% to 20%. Time point denoted: newly diagnosed GD, antithyroid drugs for less than 3 months. RNA extracted from PBMCs served as the sequencing template. These data were also filed under a second study, of T cells in Graves' hyperthyroidism and ophthalmopathy.

This sample comprised peripheral blood mononuclear cells (PBMCs), obtained at new diagnosis, from a patient treated with antithyroid drugs. These receptors were obtained from a young woman with Graves disease.

Ten or more counts support this clonotype. This rearrangement joins TRBV7-8 to TRBJ1-4, with TRBD1 as a possible D gene (5 bases). Germline V gene lookup returns CDR1 SGHVS and CDR2 FQNEAQ. The CDR3 has 17 residues. Trimming removed 4 bases from V and 0 bases from J, with 15 bases in between. The CDR3 sequence is CASSYTGVGATNEKLFF. CDR3 coding DNA: TGTGCCAGCAGCTACACCGGCGTAGGGGCAACTAATGAAAAACTGTTTTTT.

This clonotype was seen many times. The V gene is TRBV13, the J gene TRBJ1-2, with 7 nucleotides matching TRBD1. Germline trimming cut 5 bases from V and 4 bases from J; bases unmatched to any gene: 10. Germline CDR1 PRHDT, CDR2 FYEKMQ (reference sequence). CDR3 size: 15 residues. The CDR3 protein is CASSLKRDSFYGYTF. In nucleotides, the CDR3 is TGTGCCAGCAGCCTCAAAAGGGACAGCTTCTATGGCTACACCTTC.

This clonotype was observed many times. The chain uses TRBV2 and TRBJ2-1; D may match TRBD1 or TRBD2 (5 bases each). The V gene's germline CDR1 is SNHLY and CDR2 FYNNEI. The CDR3 has 15 amino acids. V lost 6 bases and J 5 bases, leaving 17 bases between the germline ends. The CDR3 nucleotides read TGTGCCAGCAGGACCGAGGGGCGGGCACACAATGAGCAGTTCTTC. Its translation: CASRTEGRAHNEQFF.

The chain recombines TRBV10-3 with TRBJ1-2; 7 bases are shared with TRBD1. This CDR3 has 17 amino acids. Germline assignment: CDR1 ENHRY and CDR2 SYGVKD. V lost 6 bases, J lost 3 bases, and 16 bases stayed unmatched. The CDR3 spells CAISQGQSSLAHYGYTF. DNA for the CDR3: TGTGCCATCAGCCAGGGACAGAGCTCCCTGGCCCACTATGGCTACACCTTC.

This clonotype occurred many times. This chain uses TRBV4-1 with TRBJ2-3, with D perhaps matching TRBD1 or TRBD2 (5 bases each). V shed 4 bases and J shed 10 bases, with 9 bases lying between them. Germline CDR1 and CDR2: MGHRA and YSYEKL. This CDR3 comprises 11 residues. The CDR3 spells CASSLLGAQYF. CDR3 DNA sequence: TGCGCCAGCAGCCTCCTGGGGGCGCAGTATTTT.

This clonotype was detected many times. The chain has TRBV20-1 and TRBJ2-1; 9 bases are a match to TRBD2. The ends lost 4 bases at V and 2 bases at J; junction bases unmatched: 24. Germline V gene sequence: CDR1 DFQATT, CDR2 SNEGSKA (reference sequence). There are 21 residues in the CDR3. The CDR3 DNA is TGCAGTGCTAAGAACCCACTGGCGAGGCGGGAGGGCCTCCGGACCTACAATGAGCAGTTCTTC. Protein sequence: CSAKNPLARREGLRTYNEQFF.

This clonotype was seen more than once but under ten times. V and J are TRBV12-3 or TRBV12-4 and TRBJ2-5; D call uncertain. The CDR3 covers 11 residues. Deletions cut 6 bases from V and 8 bases from J, with 10 bases between. CDR3 residues: CASSSIRTQYF. The CDR3 region has the DNA TGTGCCAGCAGCTCCATCAGAACCCAGTACTTC.

Only a few counts were recorded for this clonotype. This chain connects TRBV7-9 to TRBJ2-2; no clear D. Trimming removed 2 bases at V and 10 bases at J, with 8 bases between. Germline V CDR1 and CDR2: SEHNR, FQNEAQ (reference sequence). This CDR3 spans 12 amino acids. The CDR3 sequence is CASSLLQQELFF. The CDR3 DNA follows: TGTGCCAGCAGCTTATTACAGCAGGAGCTGTTTTTT.

This clonotype was detected many times. The chain carries TRBV28 and TRBJ2-1; 9 positions agree with TRBD2. CDR3 length: 16 residues. Losses at the gene ends were 2 bases for V and 6 bases for J; bases not matched to a gene: 8. Germline CDR1 MDHEN, CDR2 SYDVKM. The CDR3 nucleotides are TGTGCCAGCAGTTTAGGCCCCGGGACTAGCCTCAATGAGCAGTTCTTC. Translated, it gives CASSLGPGTSLNEQFF. The variable domain in full, completed from reference TRBV28 and TRBJ2-1, reads DVKVTQSSRYLVKRTGEKVFLECVQDMDHENMFWYRQDPGLGLRLIYFSYDVKMKEKGDIPEGYSVSREKKERFSLILESASTNQTSMYLCASSLGPGTSLNEQFFGPGTRLTVL.

This clonotype showed up many times. The rearrangement joins TRBV4-3 to TRBJ2-3, with 8 bases lining up with TRBD2. The V gene end was trimmed by 3 bases and the J gene end by 6 bases; junction bases not matched to a gene: 11. Germline CDR1 and CDR2: LGHNA and YSLEER. The length of the CDR3 is 16 residues. DNA of the CDR3: TGCGCCAGCAGCCACCCCCTAGCGGGTGGGGATGATACGCAGTATTTT. Its protein is CASSHPLAGGDDTQYF.

This clonotype showed up many times. This chain's CDR3 is CASSLGQGHLDTEAFF. CDR3 nucleotide sequence: TGTGCCAGCAGCTTGGGACAGGGTCATTTGGACACTGAAGCTTTCTTT. This rearrangement joins TRBV5-6 to TRBJ1-1, with 7 nucleotides matching TRBD1. Germline lookup yields CDR1 SGHDT and CDR2 YYEEEE. The CDR3 is 16 residues long. The V and J ends lost 0 bases and 3 bases, in that order; junction bases with no gene match: 8.

This clonotype was detected many times. The rearrangement links TRBV12-3 or TRBV12-4 to TRBJ1-2; D gene uncertain. The CDR3 loop spans 15 amino acids. V shed 5 bases and J shed 4 bases, with 17 bases lying between them. The CDR3 spells CASSTNGLQFYGYTF. The CDR3 region has the DNA TGTGCCAGCAGTACTAACGGACTGCAATTCTATGGCTACACCTTC.

This clonotype was counted ten times or more. V gene TRBV9 combines with J gene TRBJ2-1; D may be TRBD1 (6 bases). Trimming removed 0 bases from V and 2 bases from J, with 9 bases in between. The CDR3 loop spans 15 amino acids. Germline CDR1 is SGDLS and CDR2 is YYNGEE. The CDR3 loop reads CASSVGTGTYNEQFF. The CDR3 DNA reads TGTGCCAGCAGCGTAGGCACAGGGACCTACAATGAGCAGTTCTTC.

This clonotype showed up just a few times. This chain joins TRBV20-1 and TRBJ2-1; D may be TRBD2 (6 bases). The germline V and J ends were trimmed by 1 base and 0 bases, with 13 bases remaining between them. This CDR3 is 16 amino acids long. Germline CDR1 DFQATT, CDR2 SNEGSKA (reference sequence). The CDR3 reads CSARVFSGSSYNEQFF. CDR3 bases: TGCAGTGCTAGAGTTTTTAGCGGAAGCTCCTACAATGAGCAGTTCTTC.

This clonotype showed up many times. V is TRBV2 and J is TRBJ1-2; 10 bases fit TRBD1. The ends lost 6 bases at V and 2 bases at J; junction bases unmatched: 6. CDR1 is SNHLY, CDR2 FYNNEI, per germline. This CDR3 is built from 15 residues. For the CDR3, the DNA is TGTGCCAGCAGCTTGGCGGGACAGGGGAACTATGGCTACACCTTC. The encoded protein is CASSLAGQGNYGYTF.

The chain uses TRBV15 and TRBJ1-2; TRBD1 is a possible D gene (5 bases). The V gene's germline CDR1 is LNHNV and CDR2 YYDKDF (reference sequence). V was cut by 1 base and J by 1 base, with 16 bases left in between. The CDR3 has 17 residues. The CDR3 DNA is TGTGCCACCAGCAGAGGGGCGACAGCGAATGGTAACTATGGCTACACCTTC. This gives the protein CATSRGATANGNYGYTF.

The chain employs TRBV4-3 and TRBJ2-1; D remains unclear. V lost 4 bases, J lost 3 bases, and 19 bases lay in between. The CDR3 length is 17 residues. Germline lookup yields CDR1 LGHNA and CDR2 YSLEER. The CDR3 sequence is CASSRTAIKSYYNEQFF. The CDR3 nucleotides read TGCGCCAGCAGCCGGACGGCAATTAAATCCTACTACAATGAGCAGTTCTTC.

This clonotype has at least ten counts. This chain joins TRBV2 and TRBJ1-2; TRBD1 matches 9 bases. Per the germline V gene, CDR1 is SNHLY and CDR2 is FYNNEI. The CDR3 loop spans 15 amino acids. CDR3 nucleotides: TGTGCGGGCAACCCCAGCAGGGACAGGGAGGCTGGCTACACCTTC. Translated, it gives CAGNPSRDREAGYTF.

This clonotype was detected ten times or more. The rearrangement links TRBV27 to TRBJ2-3; TRBD1 aligns across 11 bases. The CDR3 is 17 amino acids. The V gene end was trimmed by 6 bases and the J gene end by 2 bases; junction bases not matched to a gene: 10. CDR1 MNHEY and CDR2 SMNVEV come from the germline V gene (reference sequence). As DNA, the CDR3 is TGTGCCAGCAGCAATCCCGGGACAGGGGGATACACAGATACGCAGTATTTT. It specifies CASSNPGTGGYTDTQYF.

There are a few counts of this clonotype. The chain joins TRBV5-6 to TRBJ1-5, with D possibly being TRBD1 (5 bases). Germline V gene lookup returns CDR1 SGHDT and CDR2 YYEEEE. V lost 1 base and J lost 5, with 13 bases in between. The CDR3 sequence is 15 residues long. The CDR3 loop is CASSLFPRGDQPQHF. The CDR3 coding sequence is TGTGCCAGCAGCTTGTTTCCTCGAGGGGATCAGCCCCAGCATTTT.

This clonotype has at least ten counts. The gene calls are TRBV7-3 and TRBJ1-2; 8 bases line up with TRBD1. J gave up 8 bases and V 5 bases, and 10 bases lay outside the gene matches. CDR3 size: 14 residues. Germline CDR1 reads SGHTA; CDR2 reads FQGTGA. The CDR3 loop is CASSPGTGLGGYTF. Written as DNA, the CDR3 is TGTGCCAGCAGCCCCGGGACAGGATTGGGCGGCTACACCTTC.

In its sample, this clonotype was seen a few times. The V gene is TRBV28, the J gene TRBJ2-1, with a weak D call TRBD2 (5 bases). This CDR3 has 14 amino acids. CDR1 and CDR2 (germline): MDHEN, SYDVKM. Trimming left V 4 bases short and J 3 bases short, with 10 bases between. The chain's CDR3 is CASSSGLNYNEQFF. As DNA, the CDR3 is TGTGCCAGCAGTTCCGGACTGAACTACAATGAGCAGTTCTTC.

The chain carries TRBV4-3 and TRBJ1-1; 9 bases line up with TRBD1. J gave up 0 bases and V 2 bases, and 7 bases lay outside the gene matches. Germline CDR1 reads LGHNA; CDR2 reads YSLEER. The CDR3 is 17 amino acids. The CDR3, as DNA: TGCGCCAGCAGCCAATCGGACAGGGGCCGTTTGAACACTGAAGCTTTCTTT. It codes for CASSQSDRGRLNTEAFF.

This clonotype occurred many times. This chain joins TRBV27 and TRBJ2-3; TRBD2 aligns across 10 bases. The germline V gene encodes CDR1 MNHEY and CDR2 SMNVEV (reference sequence). CDR3 size: 17 residues. The J segment lost 3 bases and the V segment lost 11 bases, leaving 17 bases of the junction unmatched. This CDR3 is CARGVAGGPYGTDTQYF. CDR3 in DNA: TGTGCCCGAGGGGTAGCGGGGGGTCCCTATGGTACAGATACGCAGTATTTT.

This clonotype has only a few counts. J is TRBJ2-2 and V is TRBV6-1; the D is unclear. The V gene lost 6 bases and the J gene lost 8 bases, with 19 bases spanning the gap. CDR3 size: 15 residues. The germline gives CDR1 MNHNS, CDR2 SASEGT. The CDR3 is CASRLTPYIGGELFF. CDR3 coding DNA: TGTGCCAGCAGACTCACGCCTTATATAGGAGGGGAGCTGTTTTTT.

This clonotype was observed at least ten times. This rearrangement joins TRBV7-2 to TRBJ2-7; D unclear. This CDR3 region has 12 residues. Germline assignment: CDR1 SGHTA and CDR2 FQGNSA. Between the trimmed V and J ends, which lost 6 bases and 3 bases, there was a span of 9 bases. The CDR3 bases are TGTGCCAGCAGTTTGCCCTTCTACGAGCAGTACTTC. Amino acids: CASSLPFYEQYF.

The chain uses TRBV7-2 and TRBJ2-1; D uncertain. Per germline, CDR1 SGHTA and CDR2 FQGNSA. The CDR3 has 13 residues. V was trimmed by 0 bases and J by 7 bases, leaving 7 bases between them. The CDR3 spells CASSLAWLNEQFF. The CDR3 DNA follows: TGTGCCAGCAGCTTAGCGTGGCTTAATGAGCAGTTCTTC.

This clonotype appeared many times. V is TRBV30 and J is TRBJ1-1; the D gene is possibly TRBD1 (6 bases). This CDR3 spans 13 amino acids. In germline, CDR1 is GTSNPN, CDR2 SVGIG (reference sequence). Between the trimmed V and J ends, which lost 3 bases and 5 bases, there was a span of 13 bases. CDR3 region: CAWSLHRVTEAFF. In nucleotides, the CDR3 is TGTGCCTGGAGCCTACACAGGGTGACTGAAGCTTTCTTT. Looking up the rest from reference TRBV30 and TRBJ1-1 gives the full variable domain: SQTIHQWPATLVQPVGSPLSLECTVEGTSNPNLYWYRQAAGRGLQLLFYSVGIGQISSEVPQNLSASRPQDRQFILSSKKLLLSDSGFYLCAWSLHRVTEAFFGQGTRLTVV.

Concerning this clonotype: A much larger clone lies a single base off, so this may be a read error. The genes are TRBV28 and TRBJ2-1; 7 bases line up with TRBD1. The end of the DNA fits TRBJ2-5 better, so the J call may be wrong. Germline loops: CDR1 MDHEN, CDR2 SYDVKM. The CDR3 loop spans 13 amino acids. The chain's CDR3 is CVSRDRERETQYF. CDR3 in DNA: TGTGTCAGCCGGGACAGAGAAAGGGAGACCCAGTACTTC.

This clonotype was counted at least ten times. The chain has TRBV27 and TRBJ2-1, with D perhaps TRBD1 or TRBD2 (5 bases each). CDR1 and CDR2 from the germline V gene are MNHEY and SMNVEV (reference sequence). The ends were cut back, 7 bases at V and 7 bases at J, with 17 bases in the middle. The length of the CDR3 is 14 residues. CDR3 DNA: TGTGCCAGCACCAGGCAGGGAGCGGAGAATGAGCAGTTCTTC. Protein sequence: CASTRQGAENEQFF.

This clonotype occurred many times. V gene TRBV12-3 or TRBV12-4 combines with J gene TRBJ1-2, with 8 bases lining up with TRBD1. The ends lost 4 bases at V and 7 bases at J; junction bases unmatched: 8. This CDR3 is 14 amino acids long. Written as DNA, the CDR3 is TGTGCCAGCAGTTCCTCTCACAGGGGGGCTGGCTACACCTTC. As protein: CASSSSHRGAGYTF.